These T cell receptor beta chains were read from a single sample in a study of OX40 agonist ivuxolimab in advanced cancers. TCRdb's copy holds only in-frame clones and misses some; the assay was immunoSEQ multiplex PCR. Of some 74,000 clones detected, around 88% appear once; the ten largest clones hold 6.9%. This specimen consisted of CD4+ or CD8+ T cells sorted from blood, obtained in a trial of the OX40 agonist ivuxolimab. The receptor set was obtained from an adult with an advanced solid tumor such as melanoma, head and neck, liver or kidney cancer. The CDR3 runs from the conserved cysteine through the conserved F or W. The size field is filled for only some rows; it gives once, few, many or a size class.

V	J	size	CDR3
TRBV7-9	TRBJ2-7	NA	CASSAGTSRGDEQYF
TRBV19	TRBJ2-2	NA	CASSIPLRQHPNTGELFF
TRBV9	TRBJ2-1	NA	CASSNKDEQFF
TRBV4-1	TRBJ2-2	once	CASSPFSGRDTGELFF
TRBV9	TRBJ2-1	NA	CASSVPVRAYNEQFF
TRBV10-2	TRBJ2-7	NA	CASSERGLGSYEQYF
TRBV7-9	TRBJ1-5	NA	CASSADGNQPQHF
TRBV20-1	TRBJ1-1	few	CSARVQGEAFF
TRBV11-2	TRBJ1-4	NA	CASSSYRETNEKLFF
TRBV6-5	TRBJ2-2	NA	CASAQGPRNTGELFF
TRBV5-5	TRBJ2-2	NA	CASSSQTGANTGELFF
TRBV5-4	TRBJ2-1	NA	CASSSWRGGFKDEQFF
TRBV7-9	TRBJ2-1	many	CASSLPGTGFFFF
TRBV27	TRBJ1-6	NA	CASSLWQTNSPLHF
TRBV5-8	NA	NA	CASSFSYEQYF
TRBV5-1	TRBJ2-3	NA	CASSEWAGLGRGTQYF
TRBV4-1	TRBJ2-7	NA	CASSQDLALNSYEQYF
TRBV18	TRBJ2-7	NA	CASSISPGTTYEQYF
TRBV30	TRBJ1-1	few	CAWSQTTGNTEAFF
TRBV5-1	TRBJ2-5	NA	CASSFGGGRVQETQYF
TRBV7-9	TRBJ2-6	once	CASSLGVSGANVLTF
TRBV30	TRBJ2-2	NA	CAWTEGNTGELFF
TRBV11-2	TRBJ2-7	NA	CASSLDSTSPYEQYF
TRBV7-2	TRBJ2-1	NA	CASSRPGGYNEQFF
TRBV4-1	TRBJ2-7	NA	CASSQQGSGGVVSEQYF
TRBV30	TRBJ1-3	once	CAWRGSGNTIYF
TRBV6-5	TRBJ2-1	NA	CASSYFVEANEQFF
TRBV7-9	TRBJ1-1	NA	CASSSQGGVSEAFF
TRBV5-1	TRBJ1-6	NA	CASSLAGTGRSPLHF
TRBV11-3	TRBJ2-2	NA	CASSYPGHFTGELFF
TRBV28	TRBJ2-4	NA	CASSPSPPDIQYF
TRBV27	TRBJ2-1	NA	CASSTGLHSYNEQFF
TRBV7-3	TRBJ2-1	NA	CASSLVSTSLNEQFF
TRBV30	TRBJ1-6	once	CAWSVPKLSYNSPLHF
TRBV19	TRBJ1-3	NA	CASSMMGNTIYF
TRBV9	TRBJ2-3	NA	CASSVSGGTGGTDTQYF
TRBV11-2	TRBJ2-2	NA	CASSFTNQVPTGELFF
TRBV18	TRBJ2-7	NA	CASSPFPGAYEQYF
TRBV21-1	TRBJ2-7	NA	CASSKIPLSTVKTYEQYF
TRBV30	TRBJ1-5	NA	CAWSVLRSNQPQHF
TRBV18	TRBJ2-7	NA	CASSPTVVYEQYF
TRBV18	TRBJ1-2	NA	CASSPNYGYTF
TRBV19	TRBJ1-5	NA	CASSGNSNQPQHF
TRBV5-8	TRBJ1-2	NA	CASSFYPSRRGYTF
TRBV18	TRBJ2-3	once	CASSRTSGVGDTQYF
TRBV18	TRBJ1-1	NA	CASSPPGLGATEAFF